A single sample gave rise to the 25 T cell receptor beta chains below, sequenced in a study of T cell clonotyping in hematopoietic cell transplantation. Sequencing was performed with immunoSEQ multiplex PCR; in TCRdb, only in-frame clones are kept and a portion is missing. In the table there are 17,000 or so clones, 90% of which are singletons. The sample comprised peripheral blood mononuclear cells. The origin of the receptors is a man aged 50-59 years in good health. Some clones in this sample may be carry-over from other donors' samples.

V usage is TRBV29-1 and J usage is TRBJ1-1, with TRBD1 identical over 7 bases. The CDR3 is 12 amino acids. The germline CDR1 and CDR2 sequences are SQVTM and ANQGSEA. V shed 7 bases and J 5 bases; nucleotides not matched to a gene: 7. The CDR3 sequence is CSAGDSGTEAFF. Written as DNA, the CDR3 is TGCAGCGCGGGGGACAGTGGAACTGAAGCTTTCTTT.

The J gene is TRBJ2-7, the V gene TRBV7-2, with D perhaps TRBD1 or TRBD2 (6 bases each). The CDR3 has 12 residues. V dropped 2 bases and J dropped 7 bases, with 9 bases sitting between them. Germline V CDR1 and CDR2: SGHTA, FQGNSA. CDR3 sequence: CASSLRGREQYF. Written as DNA, the CDR3 is TGTGCCAGCAGCTTAAGGGGGAGGGAGCAGTACTTC.

Only one count was recorded for this clone. The rearrangement uses TRBV29-1 and TRBJ1-1; tentative D call: TRBD1 (5 bases). V lost 8 bases to trimming and J lost 7 bases, with 11 bases between them. The CDR3 has 10 amino acids. Germline V gene lookup returns CDR1 SQVTM and CDR2 ANQGSEA. CDR3 loop: CSPGRGEAFF. The CDR3 nucleotides are TGCAGCCCCGGGAGGGGTGAAGCTTTCTTT.

The gene calls are TRBV4-3 and TRBJ1-5, with D uncertain. The CDR3 is 16 residues long. Trimming took off 0 bases at V and 2 bases at J, with 11 bases between the two ends. The germline V gene encodes CDR1 LGHNA and CDR2 YSLEER. The CDR3 DNA reads TGCGCCAGCAGCCAAGATGTAAGGGTGGGCAATCAGCCCCAGCATTTT. The encoded protein is CASSQDVRVGNQPQHF.

The chain recombines TRBV6-5 with TRBJ2-5; 14 nucleotides align to TRBD2. The CDR3 is 16 amino acids. The V gene's germline CDR1 is MNHEY and CDR2 SVGAGI. Unmatched junction bases numbered 2, after V lost 0 bases and J lost 5 bases. The CDR3 nucleotides read TGTGCCAGCAGTTACTCGGGACTAGCGGGGGAGGAGACCCAGTACTTC. Its translation is CASSYSGLAGEETQYF.

A single count supports this clone. The rearrangement uses TRBV2 and TRBJ1-5, with D unclear. Germline CDR1 reads SNHLY; CDR2 reads FYNNEI. Trimming removed 5 bases at V and 4 bases at J, with 15 bases between. The CDR3 extends over 15 amino acids. Here the CDR3 reads CASSKEFAGNQPQHF. The CDR3 DNA reads TGTGCCAGCAGTAAAGAATTTGCGGGGAATCAGCCCCAGCATTTT.

This chain connects TRBV6-5 to TRBJ1-2, with TRBD1 matching over 9 bases. The CDR3 spans 13 residues. The germline V gene has CDR1 MNHEY and CDR2 SVGAGI. Losses at the gene ends were 8 bases for V and 6 bases for J; bases not matched to a gene: 7. The CDR3 DNA is TGTGCCAGCGGAACAGGGGGCGCGGATGGCTACACCTTC. This sequence encodes CASGTGGADGYTF.

This rearrangement joins TRBV7-2 to TRBJ1-1; D not resolved. Trimming stripped 4 bases from V and 7 bases from J, with 13 bases between. The germline V gene has CDR1 SGHTA and CDR2 FQGNSA. The CDR3 is made up of 13 amino acids. The CDR3 DNA reads TGTGCCAGCAGCTCTTACACGGACTTTGAAGCTTTCTTT. It is translated as CASSSYTDFEAFF.

This rearrangement joins TRBV6-5 to TRBJ1-1; D is unclear. This CDR3 region has 15 residues. Germline CDR1 is MNHEY and CDR2 is SVGAGI. The ends were cut back, 4 bases at V and 1 base at J, with 13 bases in the middle. The CDR3 is CASSSSGEPNTEAFF. CDR3 DNA: TGTGCCAGCAGTTCCTCCGGCGAGCCGAACACTGAAGCTTTCTTT.

This CDR3 is CASSPALRKGSGYNSPLHF. CDR3 DNA: TGTGCCAGCAGCCCTGCCCTCAGAAAAGGGAGCGGGTATAATTCACCCCTCCACTTT. The chain combines TRBV5-8 with TRBJ1-6; no firm D call. V lost 4 bases and J lost 4, with 24 bases in between. The CDR3 sequence is 19 residues long. Looked up from germline, CDR1 is SGHTS and CDR2 is YDEGEE.

The rearrangement joins TRBV28 to TRBJ1-1; D is ambiguous. Germline loops: CDR1 MDHEN, CDR2 SYDVKM. The CDR3 contains 9 residues. The DNA for the CDR3 is TGTGTACCTTACACTGAAGCTTTCTTT. It codes for CVPYTEAFF.

This chain uses TRBV14 with TRBJ2-7; weak D call: TRBD1 (6 bases). CDR1 and CDR2 from the germline V gene are SGHDN and FVKESK. This CDR3 is built from 12 residues. Trimming removed 6 bases at V and 7 bases at J, with 13 bases between. CDR3 sequence reads: CASRRRGEEQYF. In DNA, the CDR3 is TGTGCCAGCAGGCGCAGGGGCGAGGAGCAGTACTTC. Combining the CDR3 with reference TRBV14 and TRBJ2-7 gives the whole variable domain EAGVTQFPSHSVIEKGQTVTLRCDPISGHDNLYWYRRVMGKEIKFLLHFVKESKQDESGMPNNRFLAERTGGTYSTLKVQPAELEDSGVYFCASRRRGEEQYFGPGTRLTVT.

This chain joins TRBV6-1 and TRBJ1-2, with 8 bases lining up with TRBD1. Germline assignment: CDR1 MNHNS and CDR2 SASEGT. The CDR3 covers 14 residues. The V and J ends lost 7 bases and 5 bases, in that order; junction bases with no gene match: 9. CDR3 amino acids: CASTLDRVGYGYTF. In DNA form, the CDR3 reads TGTGCCAGCACACTGGACAGGGTAGGGTATGGCTACACCTTC.

This clone occurred a few times. The rearrangement joins TRBV6-1 to TRBJ1-6; possibly TRBD1 for D (6 bases). Trimming took off 1 base at V and 5 bases at J, with 12 bases between the two ends. Germline-derived CDR1 and CDR2 are MNHNS and SASEGT. The CDR3 sequence is 16 residues long. The CDR3, as DNA: TGTGCCAGCAGTGAAGGAGTAACAGGGAATAATTCACCCCTCCACTTT. This gives the protein CASSEGVTGNNSPLHF.

The chain has TRBV9 and TRBJ1-2; 11 bases agree with TRBD1. This CDR3 has 14 amino acids. Trimming removed 3 bases from V and 4 bases from J; junction bases left unmatched: 2. Germline V gene lookup returns CDR1 SGDLS and CDR2 YYNGEE. In nucleotides, the CDR3 is TGTGCCAGCAGCGGGGACAGGGGGACCTATGGCTACACCTTC. It yields the protein CASSGDRGTYGYTF.

The CDR3 DNA follows: TGCGCCAGCAGCTTACACGGATATAATTCACCCCTCCACTTT. Amino acid sequence: CASSLHGYNSPLHF. The rearrangement uses TRBV5-1 and TRBJ1-6; D remains unclear. CDR3 size: 14 residues. In germline, CDR1 is SGHRS, CDR2 YFSETQ. Deletions cut 2 bases from V and 4 bases from J, with 7 bases between. Looking up the rest from reference TRBV5-1 and TRBJ1-6 gives the full variable domain: KAGVTQTPRYLIKTRGQQVTLSCSPISGHRSVSWYQQTPGQGLQFLFEYFSETQRNKGNFPGRFSGRQFSNSRSEMNVSTLELGDSALYLCASSLHGYNSPLHFGNGTRLTVT.

The chain carries TRBV6-1 and TRBJ2-3, with 10 bases fitting TRBD2. Germline CDR1 reads MNHNS; CDR2 reads SASEGT. This CDR3 has 15 amino acids. V lost 4 bases and J lost 6; bases outside the gene matches: 7. The CDR3 loop reads CASSAQRGGSDTQYF. The CDR3 DNA is TGTGCCAGCAGTGCACAGCGGGGGGGCAGTGATACGCAGTATTTT.

The J gene is TRBJ2-3, the V gene TRBV4-3; D call uncertain. Germline V gene sequence: CDR1 LGHNA, CDR2 YSLEER. Trimming stripped 0 bases from V and 3 bases from J, with 7 bases between. CDR3 length equals 14 residues. CDR3 residues: CASSQELFTDTQYF. The CDR3 DNA is TGCGCCAGCAGCCAAGAACTTTTTACAGATACGCAGTATTTT.

The CDR3 DNA sequence: TGTGCCTGGAGTGTAGGGGGGGACACCGGGGAGCTGTTTTTT. Translated: CAWSVGGDTGELFF. V usage is TRBV30 and J usage is TRBJ2-2; perhaps TRBD2 as D (7 bases). The CDR3 is 14 amino acids. V was trimmed by 0 bases and J by 3 bases, leaving 8 bases between them. Germline CDR1 and CDR2: GTSNPN and SVGIG (reference sequence).

The chain combines TRBV5-4 with TRBJ2-7; 8 positions match TRBD1. This CDR3 region has 13 residues. Germline V gene sequence: CDR1 SGHNT, CDR2 YYREEE (reference sequence). With 0 bases clipped from V and 6 bases from J, the junction kept 2 bases outside the gene matches. CDR3 sequence reads: CASSLEDRVEQYF. CDR3 sequence (DNA): TGTGCCAGCAGCTTGGAGGACAGGGTCGAGCAGTACTTC.

This chain links TRBV5-1 with TRBJ2-2, with 11 bases aligning to TRBD1. Germline CDR1 reads SGHRS; CDR2 reads YFSETQ. With V trimmed by 6 bases and J by 0 bases, 4 bases remained unmatched. The CDR3 sequence is 16 residues long. The DNA for the CDR3 is TGCGCCAGCATAGGACAGGGGGCGTCGAACACCGGGGAGCTGTTTTTT. This encodes CASIGQGASNTGELFF.

CDR3 nucleotides: TGTGCCAGCAGCGACGTGAGGGGGAGCGACGAGCAGTACTTC. Translated, it gives CASSDVRGSDEQYF. V is TRBV27 and J is TRBJ2-7; maybe TRBD1 (6 bases). With 6 bases removed from V and 5 bases from J, the gap between germline ends came to 17 bases. CDR1 is MNHEY, CDR2 SMNVEV, per germline (reference sequence). The CDR3 contains 14 residues.

This clone came up a few times. The V and J genes are TRBV19 and TRBJ1-2; a possible D gene is TRBD1 (5 bases). This CDR3 is 13 amino acids long. V was cut by 2 bases and J by 6 bases, with 10 bases left in between. Germline lookup yields CDR1 LNHDA and CDR2 SQIVND (reference sequence). CDR3 in DNA: TGTGCCAGTAGTATACGTCAGGGAAATGGCTACACCTTC. It specifies CASSIRQGNGYTF.

V usage is TRBV5-1 and J usage is TRBJ2-3, with D unclear. The CDR3 loop spans 12 amino acids. The germline V and J ends were trimmed by 4 bases and 6 bases, with 9 bases remaining between them. Per germline, CDR1 SGHRS and CDR2 YFSETQ. The CDR3 sequence: CASSPSQDTQYF. The CDR3 region has the DNA TGCGCCAGCAGCCCGTCACAGGATACGCAGTATTTT.

This clone was seen a single time. The chain employs TRBV14 and TRBJ2-5, with TRBD2 matching over 9 bases. The CDR3 extends over 17 amino acids. V dropped 0 bases and J dropped 5; count of bases not matched to a gene: 10. Germline CDR1 is SGHDN and CDR2 is FVKESK. The DNA for the CDR3 is TGTGCCAGCAGCCAAGATGTGGCGGCGGGGGGGCGCGAGACCCAGTACTTC. Translating it yields CASSQDVAAGGRETQYF.